This T cell receptor (beta chain) was identified during a study of T-cell reconstitution after alpha-beta-depleted transplantation in children. The authors prepared the TCRbeta library with unique molecular identifiers. MiXCR, applied by TCRdb to the PCR reads, yields one record per CDR3 protein. The profile shows hundreds of thousands of distinct CDR3 sequences, under 15% of them singletons. In this sample, this clonotype turned up a few times. V lost 6 bases and J lost 5; bases outside the gene matches: 13. Germline CDR1 is LGHDT and CDR2 is YNNKEL (reference sequence). This CDR3 is 18 amino acids long.

Sequencing used PBMCs, obtained before TCRalphabeta/CD19-depleted stem cell transplant. V and J are TRBV3-1 and TRBJ2-3; TRBD2 agrees at 14 bases. The source of this sequence is a girl aged 2 to 10 with congenital amegakaryocytic thrombocytopenia, due to receive a stem cell transplant. This CDR3 reads CASRGLAGGRGLVDTQYF. The CDR3 bases are TGTGCCAGCAGAGGACTAGCGGGAGGTCGGGGTTTAGTAGATACGCAGTATTTT.